Reported below is one T cell receptor beta chain. The data originate from a study of blood T cell repertoires in COVID-19. The wider study: Samples representing acute and convalescent COVID-19 were sourced from the United States, Italy and Spain. T cells, B-cell-depleted T cells, or PBMCs supplied cDNA or gDNA.

Germline CDR1 SNHLY, CDR2 FYNNEI. Trimming pared 8 bases from V and 1 base from J, leaving 12 bases between. The CDR3 runs 14 residues. In the authors' methods: Estimated nucleated cell counts came from reference gene primer amplification. Here immunoSEQ multiplex PCR was the method, and the copy in TCRdb shows in-frame clones only, minus some. That table is the source of V, J and clone size, and D and trimming were worked out from the DNA. The table has just under 300,000 clones, around nine tenths seen once. The sequence was obtained from a man in his 70s with acute or convalescent COVID-19. The sequenced material came from peripheral blood. The chain carries TRBV2 and TRBJ1-3, with D possibly TRBD1 on 5 matching bases. The CDR3 loop is CASVAAGSGNTIYF. The CDR3 DNA reads TGTGCCAGCGTTGCCGCAGGGTCTGGAAACACCATATATTTT.